A single T cell receptor beta chain is shown here with its context. This clonotype was counted between two and nine times. Its antigen is unknown. It has no much larger one-base neighbor in the sample; base qualities were not kept. This specimen comes from a study of T cell repertoires in cytomegalovirus infection (dated by TCRdb to the late 2010s). About the investigation overall: Alongside well-studied HLA-B-restricted epitopes, the peptide stimulations were aimed at recently identified HLA-C-restricted CMV epitopes, whose presentation resists viral immunomodulation. Because public TCR beta signatures pointed to carriage of CMV infection together with the matching HLA type, the HLA type of each donor mattered for the analysis.

The full study reports these points: Cumulative frequency of public TCR beta family members discriminated carriers of CMV infection plus the relevant HLA type in this cohort and an independent approximately 370-donor cohort. In the ex vivo response, HLA-C-restricted CMV-specific TCR beta clonotypes were dominant, and in two of eight donors the single most frequent clonotype came from this HLA-C-restricted group.

The instrument given in TCRdb is Illumina HiSeq 1500. TCRdb passed the public sequencing reads through fastp at Q25 and MiXCR, retaining productive beta sequences. Every entry covers one CDR3 protein and lists the most common genes and DNA from its rows. Recorded for this sample are about 770,000 distinct CDR3 sequences; under 35% of them occurred a single time. Approximately 14% of the sample is taken by the ten largest. Taken with the paper, the label for treatment or condition translates to: in vitro stimulation with specific CMV peptide epitopes to enrich CMV-specific T cells. The CDR3 contains 17 residues, cysteine and phenylalanine counted. The sequence is cut down to CDR3 DNA, 51 bases in frame from base 1. CDR1 and CDR2 are read off the germline V gene as SGHVS and FNYEAQ. Unmatched junction bases come to 18, with V trimmed by 7 bases and J by 6 bases.

The sample consisted of cultured CD8+ T cells from PBMCs, taken from culture after CMV antigen stimulation. This receptor was taken from a human donor in good health (CMV status not recorded). Some clones in this sample may be carry-over from other donors' samples. The sequence joins TRBV7-6 to TRBJ2-1, with 7 middle bases fitting TRBD2. The nucleotide sequence reads TGTGCCAGCACCCACCCCCGGGACTACTACCTATCCAATGAGCAGTTCTTC. It translates as CASTHPRDYYLSNEQFF.